This T cell receptor (beta chain) was identified during a study of prognosis after radiotherapy for stage I lung cancer. From genomic DNA, two-round multiplex PCR was used to amplify TCR beta CDR3. First-round PCR employed TRBV- and TRBJ-specific primers for each gene. TCRdb reanalysed the multiplex PCR reads using MiXCR and keeps one entry per CDR3 protein. The sample lists more than 15,000 distinct CDR3 sequences, approximately 17% occurring once. The sample holds many counts of this clonotype. The TCR originated in a donor over 45 with non-small cell lung cancer. This specimen consisted of PBMCs, obtained before or after stereotactic body radiation therapy (not recorded which).

CDR3 sequence: CASSRYAQETYGYTF. CDR3 nucleotide sequence: TGTGCCAGCAGCAGATACGCACAGGAAACCTATGGCTACACCTTC. This chain uses TRBV5-6 with TRBJ1-2; D may be TRBD1 (5 bases). The CDR3 is 15 residues long. CDR1 and CDR2 (germline): SGHDT, YYEEEE. Trimming pared 4 bases from V and 4 bases from J, leaving 17 bases between.